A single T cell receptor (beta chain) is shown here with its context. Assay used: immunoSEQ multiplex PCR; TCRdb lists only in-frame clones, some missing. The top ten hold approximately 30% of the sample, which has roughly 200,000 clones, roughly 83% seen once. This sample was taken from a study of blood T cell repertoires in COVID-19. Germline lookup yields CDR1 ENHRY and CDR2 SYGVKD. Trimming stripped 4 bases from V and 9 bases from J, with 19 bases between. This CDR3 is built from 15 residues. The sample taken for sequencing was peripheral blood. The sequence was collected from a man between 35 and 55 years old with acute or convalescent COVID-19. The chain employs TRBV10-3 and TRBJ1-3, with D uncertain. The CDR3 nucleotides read TGTGCCATCAGTGGGGGAGACACCCTCCTCGCCACCATATATTTT. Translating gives CAISGGDTLLATIYF.